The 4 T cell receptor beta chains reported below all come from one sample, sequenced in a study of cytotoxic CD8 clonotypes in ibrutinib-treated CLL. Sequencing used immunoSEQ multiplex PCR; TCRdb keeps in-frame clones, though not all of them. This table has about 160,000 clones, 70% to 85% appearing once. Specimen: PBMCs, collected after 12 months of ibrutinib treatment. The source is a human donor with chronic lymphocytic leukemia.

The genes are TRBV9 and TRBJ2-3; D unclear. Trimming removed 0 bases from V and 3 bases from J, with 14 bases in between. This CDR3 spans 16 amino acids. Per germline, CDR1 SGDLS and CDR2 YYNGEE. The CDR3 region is CASSVATRASTDTQYF. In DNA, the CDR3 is TGTGCCAGCAGCGTAGCTACTCGGGCGAGTACAGATACGCAGTATTTT.

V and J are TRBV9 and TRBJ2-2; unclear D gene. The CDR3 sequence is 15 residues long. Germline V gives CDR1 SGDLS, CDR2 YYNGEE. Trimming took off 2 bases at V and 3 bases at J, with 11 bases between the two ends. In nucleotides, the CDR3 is TGTGCCAGCAGCGTTACCCGCCCGGACACCGGGGAGCTGTTTTTT. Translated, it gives CASSVTRPDTGELFF.

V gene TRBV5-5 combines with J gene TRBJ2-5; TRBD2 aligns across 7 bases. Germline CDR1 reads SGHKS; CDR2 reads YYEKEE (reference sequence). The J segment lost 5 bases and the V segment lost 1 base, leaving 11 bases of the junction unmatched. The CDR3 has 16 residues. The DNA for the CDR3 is TGTGCCAGCAGCTTGAGGAGGGAGGGCCGTGGGGAGACCCAGTACTTC. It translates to CASSLRREGRGETQYF.

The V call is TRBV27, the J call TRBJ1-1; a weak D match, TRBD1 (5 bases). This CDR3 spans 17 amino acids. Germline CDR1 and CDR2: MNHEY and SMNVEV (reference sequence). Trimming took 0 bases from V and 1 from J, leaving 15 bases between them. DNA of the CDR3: TGTGCCAGCAGTTTATCGGGGTATGGGGGAGGGAACACTGAAGCTTTCTTT. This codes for CASSLSGYGGGNTEAFF.